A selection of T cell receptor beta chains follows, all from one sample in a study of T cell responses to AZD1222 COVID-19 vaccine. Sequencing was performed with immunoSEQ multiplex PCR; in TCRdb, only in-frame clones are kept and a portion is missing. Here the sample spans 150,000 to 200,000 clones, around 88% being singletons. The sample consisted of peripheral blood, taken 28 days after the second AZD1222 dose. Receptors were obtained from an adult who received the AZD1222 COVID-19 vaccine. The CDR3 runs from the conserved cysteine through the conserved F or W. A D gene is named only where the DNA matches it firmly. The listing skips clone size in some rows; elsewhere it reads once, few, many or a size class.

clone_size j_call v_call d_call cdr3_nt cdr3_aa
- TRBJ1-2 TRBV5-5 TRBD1 TGTGCCAGCAGCCGTGGGACAGGTTACGGCTACACCTTC CASSRGTGYGYTF
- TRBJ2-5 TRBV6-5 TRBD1 TGTGCCAGCAGGGATCTGACAGGGAAGGAGACCCAGTACTTC CASRDLTGKETQYF
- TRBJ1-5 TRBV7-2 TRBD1 TGTGCCAGCAGTCCGACAGGGAATCAGCCCCAGCATTTT CASSPTGNQPQHF
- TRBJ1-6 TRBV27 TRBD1 TGTGCCAGCAGTTTTGGGACAGATAATTCACCCCTCCACTTT CASSFGTDNSPLHF
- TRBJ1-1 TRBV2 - TGTGCCAGCAGTGAGCGGGGAAACACTGAAGCTTTCTTT CASSERGNTEAFF
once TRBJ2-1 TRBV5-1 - TGCGCCAGCAGCTTCCCTGCAGACTCCTACAATGAGCAGTTCTTC CASSFPADSYNEQFF
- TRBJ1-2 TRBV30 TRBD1 TGTGCCTGGTCATTCCAGGGGGACTATGGCTACACCTTC CAWSFQGDYGYTF
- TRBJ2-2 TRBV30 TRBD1 TGTGCCTGGAGTGGGACAGGGAACACCGGGGAGCTGTTTTTT CAWSGTGNTGELFF
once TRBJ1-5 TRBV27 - TGTGCCAGCAGTTTATCCGGTCTCGGGCCCCAGCATTTT CASSLSGLGPQHF
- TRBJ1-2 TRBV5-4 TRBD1 TGTGCCAGCAGCCCCCCGGGACAGCCAAGAGGAGGCTACACCTTC CASSPPGQPRGGYTF
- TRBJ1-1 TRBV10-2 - TGCGCCACGCGGGACACTGAAGCTTTCTTT CATRDTEAFF
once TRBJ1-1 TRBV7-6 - TGTGCCAGCAGCTTACCCGGAGGGGGTGGGACCGCTGAAGCTTTCTTT CASSLPGGGGTAEAFF
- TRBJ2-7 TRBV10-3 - TGTGCCATCAGTGAGTCTACCAGGGCAGGGATGGATATCTCCTACGAGCAGTACTTC CAISESTRAGMDISYEQYF
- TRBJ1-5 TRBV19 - TGTGCCAGTAGTTCCCAGGGTGCGCAGCCCCAGCATTTT CASSSQGAQPQHF
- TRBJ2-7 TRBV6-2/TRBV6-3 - TGTGCCAGCAGTACTAGATCCTACGAGCAGTACTTC CASSTRSYEQYF
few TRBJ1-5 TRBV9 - TGTGCCAGCAGCGTAGAGGAGGAGCAGCCCCAGCATTTT CASSVEEEQPQHF
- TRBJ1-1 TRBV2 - TGTGCCAGCAGTGAGCAACCTCAATCGAACACTGAAGCTTTCTTT CASSEQPQSNTEAFF
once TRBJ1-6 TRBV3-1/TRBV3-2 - TGTGCCAGCAGCCAAGACCCAGTTAATTCACCCCTCCACTTT CASSQDPVNSPLHF
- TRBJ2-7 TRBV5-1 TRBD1 TGCGCCAGCAGCCCGACACAGGGGACCTTCTACGAGCAGTACTTC CASSPTQGTFYEQYF
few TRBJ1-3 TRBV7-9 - TGTGCCAGCAGCTCCGCTTTGAGGAGCTCTGGAAACACCATATATTTT CASSSALRSSGNTIYF
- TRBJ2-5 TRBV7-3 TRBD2 TGTGCCAGCAGCTCGACTAGCGGGGGGGTACGCCAAGAGACCCAGTACTTC CASSSTSGGVRQETQYF
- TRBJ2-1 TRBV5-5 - TGTGCCAGCAGCTTCCCGGGCTACAATGAGCAGTTCTTC CASSFPGYNEQFF
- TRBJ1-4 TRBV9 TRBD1 TGTGCCAGCAGCGTAGGGGTCACCGGGACAGGGTTCAATGAAAAACTGTTTTTT CASSVGVTGTGFNEKLFF
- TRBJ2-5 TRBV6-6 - TGTGCCAGCAGTTACGCCCCGCAGGGGGGTCAGGAGACCCAGTACTTC CASSYAPQGGQETQYF
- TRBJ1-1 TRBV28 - TGTGCCAGCAGTTTAATCCCGGACAAGACTGAAGCTTTCTTT CASSLIPDKTEAFF
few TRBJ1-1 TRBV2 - TGTGCCAGCAGTGCCTTAATGGGCACTGAAGCTTTCTTT CASSALMGTEAFF
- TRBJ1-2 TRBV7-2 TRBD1 TGTGCCAGCAGCCCGGGCCCTCAGGGGGGTGGCTACACCTTC CASSPGPQGGGYTF
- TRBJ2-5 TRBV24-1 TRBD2 TGTGCCACCAGCCGGGAGGGAGAGACCCAGTACTTC CATSREGETQYF
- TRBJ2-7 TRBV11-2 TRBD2 TGTGCCAGCAGCTTAGGGGGGGGCTCCTACGAGCAGTACTTC CASSLGGGSYEQYF
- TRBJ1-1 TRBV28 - TGTGCCAGCAGCCTACTGGGTATGAACACTGAAGCTTTCTTT CASSLLGMNTEAFF
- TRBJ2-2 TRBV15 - TGTGCCACCAGCAGAGTCAGGATGAACACCGGGGAGCTGTTTTTT CATSRVRMNTGELFF
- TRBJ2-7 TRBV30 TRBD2 TGTGCCTGGAACCCAGCGGGGGGGTTCTTTGAGCAGTACTTC CAWNPAGGFFEQYF
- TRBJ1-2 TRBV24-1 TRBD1 TGTGCCACCAGTGGCGGGGACAGGGTCTATGGCTACACCTTC CATSGGDRVYGYTF
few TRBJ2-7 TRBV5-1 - TGCGCCAGCAGCTTAATAACCGGGACAAGCTACGAGCAGTACTTC CASSLITGTSYEQYF
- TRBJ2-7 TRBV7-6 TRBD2 TGTGCCAGCAGCGGACTTGGCGGGGGCTACGAGCAGTACTTC CASSGLGGGYEQYF
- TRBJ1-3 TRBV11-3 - TGTGCCAGCAGCTTATCTGGAAACACCATATATTTT CASSLSGNTIYF
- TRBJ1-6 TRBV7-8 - TGTGCCAGCAGTCCCAGCTCACCCCTCCACTTT CASSPSSPLHF
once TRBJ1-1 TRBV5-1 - TGCGCCAGCAGCTCTCGAGGTGTGCAGAACACTGAAGCTTTCTTT CASSSRGVQNTEAFF
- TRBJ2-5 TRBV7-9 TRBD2 TGTGCCAGCTCGAAACCACCGGGACTAGGGAACCAAGAGACCCAGTACTTC CASSKPPGLGNQETQYF
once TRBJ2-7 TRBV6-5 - TGTGCCAGCAGTTCGAAGACAGCGATCTACGAGCAGTACTTC CASSSKTAIYEQYF
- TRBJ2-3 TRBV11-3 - TGTGCCAGCAGCTTAGCGGGTCAGGGAGCCACAGATACGCAGTATTTT CASSLAGQGATDTQYF
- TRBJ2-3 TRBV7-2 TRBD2 TGTGCCAGCAGCTTGCTACTAGCGGGGGGATCAGATACGCAGTATTTT CASSLLLAGGSDTQYF
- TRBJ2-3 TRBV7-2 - TGTGCCAGCAGCTTATTAGTTTCTTCAGATACGCAGTATTTT CASSLLVSSDTQYF
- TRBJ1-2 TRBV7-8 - TGTGCCAGCAGCTCCTTCGATGGGGGCTACACCTTC CASSSFDGGYTF
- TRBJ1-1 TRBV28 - TGTGCCAGCAGGACCGGACAGATGAACACTGAAGCTTTCTTT CASRTGQMNTEAFF
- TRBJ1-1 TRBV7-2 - TGTGCCAGCACCTCCAACGGGGTAATCACTGAAGCTTTCTTT CASTSNGVITEAFF
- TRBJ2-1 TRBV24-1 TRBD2 TGTGCCACCAGTGATCCCACAGGACTAGCGGCTAACAATGAGCAGTTCTTC CATSDPTGLAANNEQFF